One sample yielded the 32 T cell receptor beta chains listed below, sequenced in a study of T cell responses to AZD1222 COVID-19 vaccine (dated by TCRdb to about 2021). The library was produced with the immunoSEQ multiplex PCR assay. Not all clones reach the TCRdb copy of this immuneACCESS table, which keeps in-frame sequences only. Checked studies attribute under half of the gap to unresolved V genes and leave the rest unexplained. The table for this sample lists under 85,000 clones; approximately 91% of them were counted only once. 11% of the sample lies in the top ten. The sample's time point label, in plain terms: baseline before first vaccination. This specimen was peripheral blood, taken on day 0 of AZD1222 vaccination. The receptor source for this set is an adult in good health.

V gene TRBV11-2 combines with J gene TRBJ2-3; D is uncertain. The CDR3 is 14 amino acids. The V gene's germline CDR1 is SGHAT and CDR2 FQNNGV. V lost 1 base, J lost 4 bases, and 9 bases lay in between. In DNA, the CDR3 is TGTGCCAGCAGCTTAGGGCCCAGCCCAGATACGCAGTATTTT. It specifies CASSLGPSPDTQYF.

Only a few counts were recorded for this clone. This sample includes further DNA sequences coding for the same CDR3. For the CDR3, the DNA is TGTGCCATCAGTCCCGAGGGAAATCAGCCCCAGCATTTT. Its translation is CAISPEGNQPQHF. This chain links TRBV10-3 with TRBJ1-5; D remains ambiguous. Germline values: CDR1 ENHRY, CDR2 SYGVKD. The CDR3 loop spans 13 amino acids. Trimming shortened V by 5 bases and J by 4 bases, and 9 bases separated the two germline ends.

This clone was seen just once. V is TRBV24-1 and J is TRBJ2-3; 15 bases map to TRBD2. The germline V gene has CDR1 KGHDR and CDR2 SFDVKD. The V gene end was trimmed by 5 bases and the J gene end by 5 bases; junction bases not matched to a gene: 10. This CDR3 has 18 amino acids. CDR3 in DNA: TGTGCCACCAGTGCCGCAATGGGGACTAGCGGGGGGATAGATACGCAGTATTTT. It is translated as CATSAAMGTSGGIDTQYF.

The J gene is TRBJ1-5, the V gene TRBV19; tentative D call: TRBD1 (6 bases). Trimming stripped 6 bases from V and 8 bases from J, with 14 bases between. There are 13 residues in the CDR3. The germline CDR1 and CDR2 sequences are LNHDA and SQIVND (reference sequence). The CDR3 here is CASRSQGPEPQHF. The CDR3 coding sequence is TGTGCCAGTAGGTCGCAGGGGCCGGAGCCCCAGCATTTT.

The chain has TRBV4-2 and TRBJ2-2; D might be TRBD2 (6 bases). V was cut by 0 bases and J by 7 bases, with 9 bases left in between. The CDR3 contains 14 residues. In germline, CDR1 is LGHNA, CDR2 YNFKEQ. Here the CDR3 reads CASSQDGGIGELFF. DNA for the CDR3: TGTGCCAGCAGCCAAGACGGGGGTATCGGGGAGCTGTTTTTT.

V gene TRBV7-9 combines with J gene TRBJ2-1; D not resolved. The length of the CDR3 is 15 residues. The germline gives CDR1 SEHNR, CDR2 FQNEAQ (reference sequence). V was cut by 1 base and J by 9 bases, with 16 bases left in between. The CDR3, as DNA: TGTGCCAGCAGCTTAGGGGTCGATTCAATTGGTGAGCAGTTCTTC. As protein: CASSLGVDSIGEQFF. Variable domain in full (rest from reference TRBV7-9 and TRBJ2-1): DTGVSQNPRHKITKRGQNVTFRCDPISEHNRLYWYRQTLGQGPEFLTYFQNEAQLEKSRLLSDRFSAERPKGSFSTLEIQRTEQGDSAMYLCASSLGVDSIGEQFFGPGTRLTVL.

V gene TRBV24-1 combines with J gene TRBJ1-1; 8 nucleotides match TRBD1. With 4 bases clipped from V and 4 bases from J, the junction kept 7 bases outside the gene matches. CDR1 is KGHDR and CDR2 is SFDVKD in the germline V gene. This CDR3 has 15 amino acids. The CDR3 nucleotides are TGTGCCACCAGTGACCCTACAGGGGGTAGCACTGAAGCTTTCTTT. Encoded protein: CATSDPTGGSTEAFF.

This chain uses TRBV28 with TRBJ2-7, with a weak D call TRBD1 (5 bases). Germline assignment: CDR1 MDHEN and CDR2 SYDVKM. The CDR3 has 14 residues. V lost 1 base to trimming and J lost 3 bases, with 10 bases between them. CDR3 in amino acids: CASSLFQGLYEQYF. Written as DNA, the CDR3 is TGTGCCAGCAGTTTATTTCAGGGTCTCTACGAGCAGTACTTC.

The rearrangement links TRBV7-6 to TRBJ1-2, with 10 nucleotides matching TRBD1. The V and J ends lost 1 base and 5 bases, in that order; junction bases with no gene match: 10. The CDR3 covers 17 residues. Germline V gene data show CDR1 as SGHVS and CDR2 as FNYEAQ. As DNA, the CDR3 is TGTGCCAGCAGCTTAGGCCGGACAGGGGGAAAAGGATATGGCTACACCTTC. Translation gives CASSLGRTGGKGYGYTF.

V is TRBV2 and J is TRBJ2-2; D not resolved. The V end was cut by 3 bases, the J end by 2 bases, with 4 bases between. The CDR3 is 13 residues long. CDR1 SNHLY and CDR2 FYNNEI come from the germline V gene. As DNA, the CDR3 is TGTGCCAGCAGTGACACCAACACCGGGGAGCTGTTTTTT. Amino acids: CASSDTNTGELFF. The full variable domain, in which reference TRBV2 and TRBJ2-2 provide the parts outside the CDR3, is EPEVTQTPSHQVTQMGQEVILRCVPISNHLYFYWYRQILGQKVEFLVSFYNNEISEKSEIFDDQFSVERPDGSNFTLKIRSTKLEDSAMYFCASSDTNTGELFFGEGSRLTVL.

This clone was detected only once. The chain combines TRBV19 with TRBJ1-6; 7 nucleotides agree with TRBD1. The germline CDR1 and CDR2 sequences are LNHDA and SQIVND (reference sequence). J was trimmed by 6 bases and V by 6 bases; bases with no gene match: 2. The CDR3 contains 13 residues. The CDR3 loop is CASRGQPNSPLHF. In DNA form, the CDR3 reads TGTGCCAGTAGGGGACAGCCTAATTCACCCCTCCACTTT.

The chain recombines TRBV2 with TRBJ2-1, with 8 positions matching TRBD1. CDR1 is SNHLY and CDR2 is FYNNEI in the germline V gene. The length of the CDR3 is 12 residues. Trimming removed 6 bases from V and 12 bases from J; junction bases left unmatched: 7. The chain's CDR3 is CASSGQGGGQFF. The CDR3 DNA sequence: TGTGCCAGCAGCGGACAGGGTGGTGGGCAGTTCTTC.

The gene calls are TRBV3-1 (or the pseudogene TRBV3-2) and TRBJ1-1; TRBD1 is a possible D gene (5 bases). The CDR3 spans 13 residues. Trimming took off 1 base at V and 8 bases at J, with 11 bases between the two ends. Germline V gene sequence: CDR1 LGHDT, CDR2 YNNKEL (reference sequence). The CDR3 bases are TGTGCCAGCAGCCAAGGTAGAAACAGGGAAGCTTTCTTT. It translates to CASSQGRNREAFF.

The chain joins TRBV7-3 to TRBJ2-7; 8 bases fit TRBD1. The length of the CDR3 is 13 residues. V dropped 6 bases and J dropped 6; count of bases not matched to a gene: 7. The germline CDR1 and CDR2 sequences are SGHTA and FQGTGA. CDR3 region: CASSSQGAGEQYF. DNA for the CDR3: TGTGCCAGCAGTTCCCAGGGGGCCGGCGAGCAGTACTTC.

This chain links TRBV4-1 with TRBJ1-2; D unresolved. V lost 1 base to trimming and J lost 4 bases, with 7 bases between them. The CDR3 has 13 residues. The V gene's germline CDR1 is MGHRA and CDR2 YSYEKL. The CDR3 DNA reads as TGCGCCAGCAGCCAAGCACGCCTCTATGGCTACACCTTC. Protein sequence: CASSQARLYGYTF.

J is TRBJ2-7 and V is TRBV5-1; 7 bases map to TRBD2. The germline V gene has CDR1 SGHRS and CDR2 YFSETQ. V shed 2 bases, J shed 7 bases, and the junction held 9 bases outside the gene matches. The CDR3 extends over 14 amino acids. CDR3 in amino acids: CASSLGTTFGEQYF. The DNA for the CDR3 is TGCGCCAGCAGCTTAGGGACTACCTTTGGGGAGCAGTACTTC.

The rearrangement links TRBV15 to TRBJ2-7, with a possible D match to TRBD2 (6 bases). Germline V gene data show CDR1 as LNHNV and CDR2 as YYDKDF (reference sequence). V was shortened by 1 base and J by 5 bases, with 18 bases between the two germline ends. The CDR3 loop spans 16 amino acids. The CDR3 sequence is CATSRAGLAMAHEQYF. The CDR3 nucleotides read TGTGCCACCAGCAGAGCGGGGCTAGCGATGGCCCACGAGCAGTACTTC.

This clone was counted between two and nine times. The chain links TRBV12-3 or TRBV12-4 to TRBJ1-1; D call uncertain. The CDR3 sequence is 11 residues long. V lost 3 bases to trimming and J lost 4 bases, with 3 bases between them. The CDR3 DNA reads as TGTGCCAGCAGTTTGATCACTGAAGCTTTCTTT. This gives the protein CASSLITEAFF.

The CDR3 DNA is TGTGCCACCAAAACAGAGATGAACACTGAAGCTTTCTTT. Translation: CATKTEMNTEAFF. J is TRBJ1-1 and V is TRBV6-5; D remains unclear. This CDR3 is built from 13 residues. The ends were cut back, 10 bases at V and 0 bases at J, with 12 bases in the middle. CDR1 and CDR2 (germline): MNHEY, SVGAGI.

The chain links TRBV18 to TRBJ2-1; D not certain. In germline, CDR1 is KGHSH, CDR2 LQKENI. The V end was cut by 5 bases, the J end by 4 bases, with 18 bases between. The CDR3 totals 16 residues. The CDR3: CASSSPLSAGYNEQFF. In nucleotides, the CDR3 is TGTGCCAGCTCATCCCCCCTGAGCGCCGGGTACAATGAGCAGTTCTTC.

J is TRBJ2-1 and V is TRBV5-4; possible D gene TRBD2, 6 bases. Trimming removed 4 bases from V and 5 bases from J, with 13 bases in between. This CDR3 comprises 14 residues. CDR1 and CDR2 (germline): SGHNT, YYREEE (reference sequence). The CDR3 DNA reads as TGTGCCAGCAGCCCGGGACTGATCAACAATGAGCAGTTCTTC. Its translation is CASSPGLINNEQFF. The variable domain in full, completed from reference TRBV5-4 and TRBJ2-1, reads ETGVTQSPTHLIKTRGQQVTLRCSSQSGHNTVSWYQQALGQGPQFIFQYYREEENGRGNFPPRFSGLQFPNYSSELNVNALELDDSALYLCASSPGLINNEQFFGPGTRLTVL.

With respect to this clone: This specimen includes other DNA sequences encoding the same CDR3. The rearrangement uses TRBV19 and TRBJ1-5; 9 positions agree with TRBD1. This CDR3 has 14 residues. Germline lookup yields CDR1 LNHDA and CDR2 SQIVND (reference sequence). V lost 5 bases, J lost 4 bases, and 3 bases stayed unmatched. The chain's CDR3 is CASSPQGANQPQHF. The CDR3 bases are TGTGCCAGTAGTCCACAGGGGGCAAATCAGCCCCAGCATTTT.

V usage is TRBV28 and J usage is TRBJ2-5; D uncertain. Germline V CDR1 and CDR2: MDHEN, SYDVKM. The CDR3 is made up of 12 amino acids. V was clipped by 4 bases and J by 3 bases, with 6 bases between them. The CDR3 region is CASSSVKETQYF. The CDR3 bases are TGTGCCAGCAGTTCCGTCAAAGAGACCCAGTACTTC.

J is TRBJ1-1 and V is TRBV6-5, with TRBD1 matching over 12 bases. Germline V lookup: CDR1 MNHEY, CDR2 SVGAGI. The CDR3 length is 14 residues. Losses at the gene ends were 6 bases for V and 8 bases for J; bases not matched to a gene: 7. This CDR3 reads CASSRDRGPTEAFF. The CDR3 DNA is TGTGCCAGCAGCCGGGACAGGGGGCCCACAGAAGCTTTCTTT.

V is TRBV7-6 and J is TRBJ2-2, with TRBD1 identical over 9 bases. The CDR3 extends over 18 amino acids. Per germline, CDR1 SGHVS and CDR2 FNYEAQ. Trimming cost V 8 bases and J 5 bases; bases outside gene matches: 18. DNA for the CDR3: TGTGCCAGCGCACCCTCCTCCGGGACAGGGATTTGGACCGGGGAGCTGTTTTTT. As protein: CASAPSSGTGIWTGELFF.

This chain links TRBV2 with TRBJ2-7; D is unclear. CDR1 is SNHLY, CDR2 FYNNEI, per germline. Trimming shortened V by 6 bases and J by 0 bases, and 18 bases separated the two germline ends. This CDR3 is 16 amino acids long. CDR3 nucleotide sequence: TGTGCCAGCAGGGCCATTGGGCTGTTAAGCTCCTACGAGCAGTACTTC. Its protein product is CASRAIGLLSSYEQYF.

This sequence joins TRBV2 and TRBJ2-1; D possibly corresponds to TRBD2 (6 bases). The CDR3 contains 15 residues. Trimming took 6 bases from V and 12 from J, leaving 24 bases between them. The V gene's germline CDR1 is SNHLY and CDR2 FYNNEI. The CDR3 loop is CASSPQEGRRMMQFF. The CDR3 DNA reads as TGTGCCAGCAGCCCCCAGGAGGGGAGGCGAATGATGCAGTTCTTC.

The chain carries TRBV19 and TRBJ2-2; 8 bases align to TRBD1. The CDR3 totals 15 residues. CDR1 is LNHDA, CDR2 SQIVND, per germline (reference sequence). Losses at the gene ends were 4 bases for V and 3 bases for J; bases not matched to a gene: 4. CDR3: CASSTGQGYTGELFF. The CDR3 DNA reads as TGTGCCAGTAGTACCGGACAGGGCTACACCGGGGAGCTGTTTTTT.

The J gene is TRBJ2-7, the V gene TRBV6-5; 9 bases align to TRBD1. CDR3 length equals 13 residues. The V and J ends lost 6 bases and 2 bases, in that order; junction bases with no gene match: 2. Per germline, CDR1 MNHEY and CDR2 SVGAGI. CDR3 DNA: TGTGCCAGCAGGGGACAGGGAACCTACGAGCAGTACTTC. This codes for CASRGQGTYEQYF.

This clone has a single count. The chain employs TRBV5-6 and TRBJ1-2; TRBD1 agrees at 7 bases. This CDR3 is 17 amino acids long. CDR1 SGHDT and CDR2 YYEEEE come from the germline V gene. The J segment lost 2 bases and the V segment lost 4 bases, leaving 14 bases of the junction unmatched. The CDR3 DNA follows: TGTGCCAGCAGCCAGCAAGCCAGGGGGAAAGTAAACTATGGCTACACCTTC. Amino acids: CASSQQARGKVNYGYTF.

This sequence joins TRBV7-2 and TRBJ1-1; weak D call: TRBD1 (5 bases). This CDR3 has 15 amino acids. The V gene's germline CDR1 is SGHTA and CDR2 FQGNSA. CDR3 residues: CAITGQGGRATEAFF. The CDR3 nucleotides are TGTGCTATCACGGGGCAGGGCGGTAGGGCCACTGAAGCTTTCTTT.

J is TRBJ2-3 and V is TRBV5-5; perhaps TRBD2 as D (5 bases). Germline V CDR1 and CDR2: SGHKS, YYEKEE (reference sequence). The CDR3 loop spans 14 amino acids. V lost 0 bases to trimming and J lost 7 bases, with 12 bases between them. CDR3 in DNA: TGTGCCAGCAGCTTGGTTGCGGGCTCATATACGCAGTATTTT. It translates to CASSLVAGSYTQYF.